This T cell receptor beta chain was found in a study of CD8+CD57+ T cells in acquired aplastic anemia. Study-level background: On average, sorted CD4+ and CD8+ cells gave 3.2 ug of DNA.

CDR3 and TCR beta VDJ profiling relied on a genomic DNA template. TCRdb independently ran MiXCR on the reads; one entry per CDR3 protein. The repertoire holds just over 450,000 distinct CDR3 sequences, with under 40% as singletons. Trimming removed 4 bases from V and 0 bases from J; junction bases left unmatched: 7. This CDR3 has 16 amino acids. From germline, CDR1 is MNHEY and CDR2 SVGAGI. Only patients with CD8+CD57+ cell expansion on flow cytometry were chosen for sequencing. Each patient carried a diagnosis of severe acquired aplastic anemia. At blood sampling, none of the patients had yet received therapy. This clonotype showed up just a few times. Its specificity is not known. Study-wide points: A significant difference in CD8+ Simpson's diversity between patients and controls was not found.

This sequence joins TRBV6-5 and TRBJ2-3; 7 bases are shared with TRBD1. The TCR originated in a human donor with aplastic anemia. The source material was sorted CD4+, CD8+, or CD8+CD57+ T cells (not recorded which) from PBMCs. CDR3 sequence (DNA): TGTGCCAGCAGTTCCAAAGGACAGGACAGCACAGATACGCAGTATTTT. This translates into CASSSKGQDSTDTQYF.